The rows below give T cell receptor beta chains drawn from one sample of a study of blood T cell repertoires in COVID-19. Data came from immunoSEQ multiplex PCR; TCRdb stores just in-frame clones and leaves some out. This sample has fewer than 400,000 clones, with 83% found just once. The sequenced sample was peripheral blood. Receptors originate from a man aged 25-45 years with active or convalescent COVID-19. Both conserved end residues are part of each CDR3. A D gene is named only where the DNA matches it firmly. Rows give clone size only sometimes, using once, few, many, or a class for an expanded clone.

>TRBJ2-5|TRBV19|.|.
TGTGCCAGTAGTCTGAGGGGGTACCAAGAGACCCAGTACTTC
CASSLRGYQETQYF
>TRBJ2-7|TRBV7-9|.|.
TGTGCCAGCAGCTTGGGCGGGACTCACTACGAGCAGTACTTC
CASSLGGTHYEQYF
>TRBJ2-3|TRBV20-1|once|.
TGCAGTGCTGCCGAGATGGATACGCAGTATTTT
CSAAEMDTQYF
>TRBJ2-7|TRBV30|.|TRBD1
TGTGCCTGGAGTGGGGACAGGGGGGTCCACGAGCAGTACTTC
CAWSGDRGVHEQYF
>TRBJ1-6|TRBV2|.|.
TGTGCCAGCATTATTGACGGGTTTAATTCACCCCTCCACTTT
CASIIDGFNSPLHF
>TRBJ1-4|TRBV15|.|.
TGTGCCACCAGCAGAGATATCGGCAGGGAGGGCGAAAAACTGTTTTTT
CATSRDIGREGEKLFF
>TRBJ1-2|TRBV30|.|.
TGTGCCAATCCCGGGGATCGTGGCTACACCTTC
CANPGDRGYTF
>TRBJ2-1|TRBV4-2|.|TRBD2
TGTGCCAGCAGCCAAGAAGGGACTAGCGGGCACAATGAGCAGTTCTTC
CASSQEGTSGHNEQFF
>TRBJ2-7|TRBV3-1/TRBV3-2|.|.
TGTGCCAGTCTTGACAAGAGCTCCTACGAGCAGTACTTC
CASLDKSSYEQYF
>TRBJ2-1|TRBV25-1|.|.
TGTGCCAGCAGTGAATTAGGGACTTATACCTACAATGAGCAGTTCTTC
CASSELGTYTYNEQFF
>TRBJ1-5|TRBV7-9|.|.
TGTGCCAGCAGCGGCAGGGCTCAGCCCCAGCATTTT
CASSGRAQPQHF
>TRBJ1-1|TRBV18|.|.
TGTGCCAGCTCACCACGAGGGAACACTGAAGCTTTCTTT
CASSPRGNTEAFF
>TRBJ1-1|TRBV24-1|.|.
TGTGCCACCAGTGAGTCGGTTGGGGAGGGGCCCTACACTGAAGCTTTCTTT
CATSESVGEGPYTEAFF
>TRBJ1-1|TRBV5-5|.|TRBD1
TGTGCCAGCAGGATACAGGGGCGTACAGAAGCTTTCTTT
CASRIQGRTEAFF
>TRBJ2-3|TRBV7-2|.|.
TGTGCCAGCAGTTCTCAGAGGGATACGCAGTATTTT
CASSSQRDTQYF
>TRBJ2-2|TRBV4-1|few|TRBD2
TGCGCCAGCAGCCAAGCCGCTAGCGGGAGACCCACCGGGGAGCTGTTTTTT
CASSQAASGRPTGELFF
>TRBJ2-7|TRBV3-1/TRBV3-2|.|.
TGTGCCAGCAGCCAAGAGTATGACTCCGCGAGGGACGAGCAGTACTTC
CASSQEYDSARDEQYF
>TRBJ1-2|TRBV4-1|.|.
TGCGCCAGCAGCCAGGCCGATGGACAGACCGATGGCTACACCTTC
CASSQADGQTDGYTF
>TRBJ2-2|TRBV4-3|once|.
TGCGCCAGCAGCCAAGACCACCGGACACTGAACACCGGGGAGCTGTTTTTT
CASSQDHRTLNTGELFF
>TRBJ2-1|TRBV13|.|TRBD2
TGTGCCAGCAGCTTATTAGCGGGGGGACACAATGAGCAGTTCTTC
CASSLLAGGHNEQFF
>TRBJ2-1|TRBV5-1|.|.
TGCGCCAGCAGCCTGGGGGACATTCTCCATGAGCAGTTCTTC
CASSLGDILHEQFF
>TRBJ1-6|TRBV4-3|.|.
TGCGCCAGCAGCCAAGAAACGGACAGCTCCTATAATTCACCCCTCCACTTT
CASSQETDSSYNSPLHF
>TRBJ1-2|TRBV3-1/TRBV3-2|.|TRBD1
TGTGCCAGCAGCCGCGTCCCTGGACAGGGTAAAGGCGTGGATGGCTACACCTTC
CASSRVPGQGKGVDGYTF
>TRBJ2-7|TRBV30|.|TRBD1
TGTGCCTGGAGGGGCCGGGACAGGGGTCGCGAGCAGTACTTC
CAWRGRDRGREQYF
>TRBJ1-5|TRBV28|.|.
TGTGCCAGCAGATCCCCATACGGGTGGTGGCAGTGGCATTTT
CASRSPYGWWQWHF
>TRBJ1-5|TRBV7-2|.|TRBD1
TGTGCCAGCAGCTTAGGAGGGGGACAGGGGTCTTTTAGCAATCAGCCCCAGCATTTT
CASSLGGGQGSFSNQPQHF
>TRBJ2-7|TRBV11-2|.|.
TGTGCCAGCAGCGGGATGCCTAGCGTAGGAAGAGAGCAGTACTTC
CASSGMPSVGREQYF
>TRBJ2-1|TRBV7-8|.|.
TGTGCCAGCAGGCCGGGACTGCTGAATGAGCAGTTCTTC
CASRPGLLNEQFF
>TRBJ1-3|TRBV4-2|.|TRBD1
TGTGCCAGCAGCCAAGGAACAGGGGCTTGGGCCATATATTTT
CASSQGTGAWAIYF
>TRBJ1-3|TRBV13|.|.
TGTGCCAGCAGCTCAGGATATTCGGCAGGATCAAATGGAAACACCATATATTTT
CASSSGYSAGSNGNTIYF
>TRBJ1-2|TRBV10-2|.|TRBD1
TGCGCCAGCAGGGACGGGACAGGGGTTTGGGGCTACACCTTC
CASRDGTGVWGYTF
>TRBJ2-1|TRBV9|.|TRBD2
TGTGCCAGCAGCGTATTAGCGGGTGGCAATGAGCAGTTCTTC
CASSVLAGGNEQFF
>TRBJ2-2|TRBV5-1|.|TRBD2
TGCGCCAGCACCTACTTAGCGGGCGGGGAGCTGTTTTTT
CASTYLAGGELFF
>TRBJ1-4|TRBV5-1|once|.
TGCGCCAGCAGCTTCCGGGGAGTAAATGAAAAACTGTTTTTT
CASSFRGVNEKLFF
>TRBJ1-4|TRBV4-3|.|.
TGCGCCAGCAGCCAAGACACAGGGAGCGAAAAACTGTTTTTT
CASSQDTGSEKLFF
>TRBJ2-7|TRBV4-1|.|TRBD1
TGCGCCAGCAGCCAAGAAGATATCGAGACAGGGCACGAGCAGTACTTC
CASSQEDIETGHEQYF
>TRBJ2-1|TRBV27|.|TRBD2
TGTGCCAGCAGTTTTTCCACTAGCGGGAGTTCCTACAATGAGCAGTTCTTC
CASSFSTSGSSYNEQFF
>TRBJ2-7|TRBV11-2|once|TRBD1
TGTGCCAGTAACGGTCGGGACAGGGACTACGAGCAGTACTTC
CASNGRDRDYEQYF
>TRBJ2-1|TRBV4-3|once|TRBD1
TGCGCCAGCAGCCAAGGTCAGGGGGCGTCAGATGAGCAGTTCTTC
CASSQGQGASDEQFF
>TRBJ1-3|TRBV15|.|TRBD1
TGTGCCACCAGCAGAGGGGGACAGGTCGGTGGAAACACCATATATTTT
CATSRGGQVGGNTIYF
>TRBJ1-2|TRBV6-6|few|.
TGTGCCAGCAGGGCTGAGGGACATTATGGCTACACCTTC
CASRAEGHYGYTF
>TRBJ2-3|TRBV6-1|.|TRBD2
TGTGCCAGCAGTGCTGTGACTAGCGGGGGGCCTAGGGGTACGCAGTATTTT
CASSAVTSGGPRGTQYF
>TRBJ1-2|TRBV28|once|TRBD1
TGTGCCAGCAGTTTACGCACGACAGGGGGCCTAGGCTATGGCTACACCTTC
CASSLRTTGGLGYGYTF
>TRBJ2-2|TRBV6-2/TRBV6-3|.|.
TGTGCCAGCAGTTACCTCGACTTTCCGGGATTCACCGGGGAGCTGTTTTTT
CASSYLDFPGFTGELFF
>TRBJ2-5|TRBV5-1|once|TRBD1
TGCGCCAGCAACCTCGCCGGGACAGCTCAAGAGACCCAGTACTTC
CASNLAGTAQETQYF
>TRBJ2-1|TRBV4-3|.|.
TGCGCCAGCAGCCAAGATTCAACAGGGAGAGGCCGATACAATGAGCAGTTCTTC
CASSQDSTGRGRYNEQFF
>TRBJ2-7|TRBV4-2|.|.
TGTGCCAGCAGCCAAAAGGATCTTAGCGGCGCCGAGCAGTACTTC
CASSQKDLSGAEQYF
>TRBJ1-1|TRBV9|.|.
TGTGCCAGCAGCGTAGAGGAGCAGGGCTTCACTGAAGCTTTCTTT
CASSVEEQGFTEAFF
>TRBJ2-1|TRBV9|.|TRBD2
TGTGCCAGCAGCGTAGAGGGCGGGAGGGGCAATGAGCAGTTCTTC
CASSVEGGRGNEQFF
>TRBJ2-3|TRBV7-2|.|TRBD1
TGTGCCAGCAGCTTTCTACAGGGGCGGCGTACGCAGTATTTT
CASSFLQGRRTQYF
>TRBJ2-2|TRBV25-1|.|.
TGTGCCAGCAGTGATCCCCCAGGGGCCGTCGGGGAGCTGTTTTTT
CASSDPPGAVGELFF
>TRBJ2-1|TRBV7-2|.|TRBD1
TGTGCCAGCAGCCCTCGGACAGGGGAAATCGACAATGAGCAGTTCTTC
CASSPRTGEIDNEQFF
>TRBJ2-1|TRBV13|once|TRBD1
TGTGCCAGCAGCACGCGGGACAGGGGGCTTTACAATGAGCAGTTCTTC
CASSTRDRGLYNEQFF
>TRBJ1-5|TRBV7-2|.|.
TGTGCCAGCAACCTTAGTCCCGGTAGCAATCAGCCCCAGCATTTT
CASNLSPGSNQPQHF
>TRBJ1-1|TRBV28|once|TRBD1
TGTGCCAGCAGTGGCCCAGGGACAGTAAACACTGAAGCTTTCTTT
CASSGPGTVNTEAFF
>TRBJ2-7|TRBV5-4|.|.
TGTGCCAGCAGCCTTTTCTCCGAGCAGTACTTC
CASSLFSEQYF
>TRBJ1-1|TRBV5-1|.|TRBD1
TGCGCCAGCAGCTTCTCCGGGACAGAGAACACTGAAGCTTTCTTT
CASSFSGTENTEAFF